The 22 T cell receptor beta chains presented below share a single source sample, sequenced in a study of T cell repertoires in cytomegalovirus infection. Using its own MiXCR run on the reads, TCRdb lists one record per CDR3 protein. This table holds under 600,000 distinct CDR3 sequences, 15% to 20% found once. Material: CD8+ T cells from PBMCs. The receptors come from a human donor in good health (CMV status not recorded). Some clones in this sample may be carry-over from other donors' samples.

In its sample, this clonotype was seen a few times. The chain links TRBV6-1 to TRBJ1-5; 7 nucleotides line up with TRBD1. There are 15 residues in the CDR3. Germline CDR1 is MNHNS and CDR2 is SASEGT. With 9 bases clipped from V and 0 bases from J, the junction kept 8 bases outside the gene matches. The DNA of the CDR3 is TGTGCCAGTACGACAGGGAAACATAGCAATCAGCCCCAGCATTTT. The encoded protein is CASTTGKHSNQPQHF.

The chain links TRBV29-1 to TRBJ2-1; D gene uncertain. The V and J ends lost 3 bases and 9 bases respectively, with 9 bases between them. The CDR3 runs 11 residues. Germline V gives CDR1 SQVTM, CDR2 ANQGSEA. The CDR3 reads CSVEDSGEQFF. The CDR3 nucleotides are TGCAGCGTTGAGGATTCTGGTGAGCAGTTCTTC.

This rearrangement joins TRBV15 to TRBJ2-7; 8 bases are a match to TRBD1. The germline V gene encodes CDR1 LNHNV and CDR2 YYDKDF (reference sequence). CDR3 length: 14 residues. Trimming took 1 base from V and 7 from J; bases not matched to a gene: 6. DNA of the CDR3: TGTGCCACCAGCAGAGTTCAGGGGGCGATTGAGCAGTACTTC. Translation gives CATSRVQGAIEQYF.

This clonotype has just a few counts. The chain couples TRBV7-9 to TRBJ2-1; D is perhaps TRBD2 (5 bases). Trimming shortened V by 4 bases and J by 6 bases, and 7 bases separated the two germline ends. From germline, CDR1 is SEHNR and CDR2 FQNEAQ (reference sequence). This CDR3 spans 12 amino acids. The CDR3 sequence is CASSYTSNEQFF. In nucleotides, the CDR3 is TGTGCCAGCAGCTATACTAGCAATGAGCAGTTCTTC.

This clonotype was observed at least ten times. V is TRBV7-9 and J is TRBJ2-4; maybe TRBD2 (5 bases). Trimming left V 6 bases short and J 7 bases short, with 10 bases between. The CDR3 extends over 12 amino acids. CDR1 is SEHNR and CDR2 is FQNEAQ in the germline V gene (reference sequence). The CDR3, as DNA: TGTGCCAGCAGTCCCCAGCGGAACATTCAGTACTTC. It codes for CASSPQRNIQYF.

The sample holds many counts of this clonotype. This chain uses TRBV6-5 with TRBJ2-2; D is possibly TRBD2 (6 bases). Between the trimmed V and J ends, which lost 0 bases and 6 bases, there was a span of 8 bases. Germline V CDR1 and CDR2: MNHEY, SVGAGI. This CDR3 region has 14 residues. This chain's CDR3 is CASSYSRRAGELFF. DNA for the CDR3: TGTGCCAGCAGTTACTCGAGGAGGGCCGGGGAGCTGTTTTTT.

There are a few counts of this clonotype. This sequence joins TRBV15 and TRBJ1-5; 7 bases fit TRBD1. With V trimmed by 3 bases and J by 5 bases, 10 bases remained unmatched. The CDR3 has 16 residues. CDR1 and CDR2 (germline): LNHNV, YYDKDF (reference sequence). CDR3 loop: CATSRAIKGADQPQHF. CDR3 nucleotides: TGTGCCACCAGCAGGGCGATCAAGGGGGCAGATCAGCCCCAGCATTTT. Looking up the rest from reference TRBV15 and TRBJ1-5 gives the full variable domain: DAMVIQNPRYQVTQFGKPVTLSCSQTLNHNVMYWYQQKSSQAPKLLFHYYDKDFNNEADTPDNFQSRRPNTSFCFLDIRSPGLGDTAMYLCATSRAIKGADQPQHFGDGTRLSIL.

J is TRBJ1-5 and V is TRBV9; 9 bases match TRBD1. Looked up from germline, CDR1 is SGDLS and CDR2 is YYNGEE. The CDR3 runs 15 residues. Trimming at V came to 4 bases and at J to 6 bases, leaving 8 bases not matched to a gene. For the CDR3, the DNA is TGTGCCAGCAGCCCCGGACAGGGGTTGGGTCAGCCCCAGCATTTT. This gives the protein CASSPGQGLGQPQHF.

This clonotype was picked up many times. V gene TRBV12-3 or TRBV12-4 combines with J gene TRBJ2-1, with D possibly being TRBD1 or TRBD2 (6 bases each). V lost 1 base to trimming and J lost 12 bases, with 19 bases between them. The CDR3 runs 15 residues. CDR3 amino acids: CASSLGAGGRGGQFF. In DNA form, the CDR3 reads TGTGCCAGCAGTTTAGGTGCCGGGGGCAGAGGCGGGCAGTTCTTC.

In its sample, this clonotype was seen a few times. CDR3 bases: TGTGCTAGTGGTTTTTCAGGACCGAACACCGGGGAGCTGTTTTTT. Amino acid sequence: CASGFSGPNTGELFF. V and J are TRBV12-5 and TRBJ2-2; D gene unclear. This CDR3 has 15 amino acids. CDR1 is LGHNT, CDR2 FRNRAP, per germline. Trimming cost V 3 bases and J 0 bases, with 8 bases left between them.

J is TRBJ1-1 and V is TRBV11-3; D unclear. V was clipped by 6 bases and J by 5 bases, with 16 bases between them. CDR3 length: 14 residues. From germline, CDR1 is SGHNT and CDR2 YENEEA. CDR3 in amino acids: CASRTRGFLTEAFF. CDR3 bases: TGTGCCAGCAGGACGCGAGGGTTTTTGACTGAAGCTTTCTTT.

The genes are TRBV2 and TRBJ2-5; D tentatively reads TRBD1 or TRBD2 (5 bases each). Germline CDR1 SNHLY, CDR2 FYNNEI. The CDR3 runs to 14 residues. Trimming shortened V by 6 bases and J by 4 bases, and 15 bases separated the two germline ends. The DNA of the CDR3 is TGTGCCAGCAGGGGGGAACAGAACCGAGAGACCCAGTACTTC. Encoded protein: CASRGEQNRETQYF.

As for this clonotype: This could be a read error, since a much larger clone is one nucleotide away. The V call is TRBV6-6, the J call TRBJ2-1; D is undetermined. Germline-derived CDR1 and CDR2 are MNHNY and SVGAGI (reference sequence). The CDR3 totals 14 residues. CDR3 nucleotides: TGTGCCAGCAGTTACAAGGGATCCTACAATGAGCAGTTATTC. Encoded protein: CASSYKGSYNEQLF.

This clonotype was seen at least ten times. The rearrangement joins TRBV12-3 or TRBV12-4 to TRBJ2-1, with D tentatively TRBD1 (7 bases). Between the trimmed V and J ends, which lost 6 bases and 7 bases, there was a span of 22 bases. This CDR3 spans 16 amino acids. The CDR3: CASRNRQGGIGNEQFF. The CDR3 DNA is TGTGCCAGCAGAAATAGACAGGGAGGTATAGGGAATGAGCAGTTCTTC.

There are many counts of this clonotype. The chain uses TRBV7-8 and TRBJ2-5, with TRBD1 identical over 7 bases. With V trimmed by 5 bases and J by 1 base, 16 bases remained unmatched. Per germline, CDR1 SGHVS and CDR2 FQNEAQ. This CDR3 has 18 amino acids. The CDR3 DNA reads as TGTGCCAGCAGCGGAAAGCTAATAGGGGGCCTATCCCAAGAGACCCAGTACTTC. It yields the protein CASSGKLIGGLSQETQYF.

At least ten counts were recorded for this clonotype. CDR3 DNA: TGTGCCAGCGGATTAGCGGACCGGATCATTTCTAGCTCCTACAATGAGCAGTTCTTC. It is translated as CASGLADRIISSSYNEQFF. J is TRBJ2-1 and V is TRBV7-9, with D perhaps TRBD2 (6 bases). The V end was cut by 8 bases, the J end by 0 bases, with 26 bases between. Germline lookup yields CDR1 SEHNR and CDR2 FQNEAQ (reference sequence). The CDR3 totals 19 residues.

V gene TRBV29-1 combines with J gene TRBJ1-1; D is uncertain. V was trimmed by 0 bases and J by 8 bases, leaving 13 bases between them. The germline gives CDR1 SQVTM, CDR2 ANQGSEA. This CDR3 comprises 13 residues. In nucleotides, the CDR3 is TGCAGCGTTGAAGATAAGTTGAGTGCGGAAGCTTTCTTT. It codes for CSVEDKLSAEAFF.

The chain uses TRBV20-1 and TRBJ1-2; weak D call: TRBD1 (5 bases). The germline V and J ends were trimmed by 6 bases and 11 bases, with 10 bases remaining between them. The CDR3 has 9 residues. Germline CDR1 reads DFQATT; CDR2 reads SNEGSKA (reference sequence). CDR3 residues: CSALGPYTF. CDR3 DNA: TGCAGTGCCTTGGGACCATACACCTTC.

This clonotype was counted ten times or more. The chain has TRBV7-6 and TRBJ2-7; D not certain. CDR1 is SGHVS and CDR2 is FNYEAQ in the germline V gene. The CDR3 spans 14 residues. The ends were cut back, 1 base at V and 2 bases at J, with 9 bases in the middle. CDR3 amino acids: CASSLDPETYEQYF. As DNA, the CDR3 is TGTGCCAGCAGCTTAGATCCTGAAACCTACGAGCAGTACTTC.

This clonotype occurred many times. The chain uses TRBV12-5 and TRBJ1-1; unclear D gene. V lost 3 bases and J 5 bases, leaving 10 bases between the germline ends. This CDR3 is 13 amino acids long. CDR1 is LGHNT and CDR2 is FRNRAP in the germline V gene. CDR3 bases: TGTGCTAGTGGTTTCGGTGGCTCGACTGAAGCTTTCTTT. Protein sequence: CASGFGGSTEAFF.

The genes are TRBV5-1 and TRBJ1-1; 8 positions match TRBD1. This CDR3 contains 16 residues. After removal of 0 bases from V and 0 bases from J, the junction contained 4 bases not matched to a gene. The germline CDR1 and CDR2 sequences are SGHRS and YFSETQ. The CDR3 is CASSLAGQGMNTEAFF. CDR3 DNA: TGCGCCAGCAGCTTGGCCGGACAGGGAATGAACACTGAAGCTTTCTTT.

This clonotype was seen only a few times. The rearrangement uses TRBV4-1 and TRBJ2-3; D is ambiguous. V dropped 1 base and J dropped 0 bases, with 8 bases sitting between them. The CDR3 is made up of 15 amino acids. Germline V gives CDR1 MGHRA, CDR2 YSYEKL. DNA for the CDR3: TGCGCCAGCAGCCAAGTTCAGGAAAGCACAGATACGCAGTATTTT. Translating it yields CASSQVQESTDTQYF.